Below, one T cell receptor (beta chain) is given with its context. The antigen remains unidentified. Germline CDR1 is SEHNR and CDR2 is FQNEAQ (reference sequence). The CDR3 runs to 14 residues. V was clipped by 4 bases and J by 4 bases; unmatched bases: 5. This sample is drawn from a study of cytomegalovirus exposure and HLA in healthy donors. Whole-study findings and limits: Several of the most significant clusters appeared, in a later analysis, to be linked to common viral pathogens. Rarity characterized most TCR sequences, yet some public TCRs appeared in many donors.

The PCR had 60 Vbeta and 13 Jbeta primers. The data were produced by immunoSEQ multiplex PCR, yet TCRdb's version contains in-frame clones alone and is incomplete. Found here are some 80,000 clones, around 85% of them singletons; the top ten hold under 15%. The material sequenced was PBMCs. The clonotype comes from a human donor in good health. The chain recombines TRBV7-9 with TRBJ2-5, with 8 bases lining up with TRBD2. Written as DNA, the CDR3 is TGTGCCAGCAGCTCGAGCGGGGGCAGAGAGACCCAGTACTTC. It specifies CASSSSGGRETQYF.